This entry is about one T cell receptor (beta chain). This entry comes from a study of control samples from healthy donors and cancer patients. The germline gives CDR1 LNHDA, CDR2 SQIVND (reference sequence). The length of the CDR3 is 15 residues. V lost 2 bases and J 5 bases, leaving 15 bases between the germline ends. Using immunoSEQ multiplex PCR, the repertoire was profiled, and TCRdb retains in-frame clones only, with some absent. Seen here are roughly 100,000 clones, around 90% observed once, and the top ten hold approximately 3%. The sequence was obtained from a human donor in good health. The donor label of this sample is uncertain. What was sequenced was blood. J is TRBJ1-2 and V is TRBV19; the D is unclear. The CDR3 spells CASSIFPDKGYGYTF. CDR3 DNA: TGTGCCAGTAGTATATTCCCTGACAAGGGATATGGCTACACCTTC.